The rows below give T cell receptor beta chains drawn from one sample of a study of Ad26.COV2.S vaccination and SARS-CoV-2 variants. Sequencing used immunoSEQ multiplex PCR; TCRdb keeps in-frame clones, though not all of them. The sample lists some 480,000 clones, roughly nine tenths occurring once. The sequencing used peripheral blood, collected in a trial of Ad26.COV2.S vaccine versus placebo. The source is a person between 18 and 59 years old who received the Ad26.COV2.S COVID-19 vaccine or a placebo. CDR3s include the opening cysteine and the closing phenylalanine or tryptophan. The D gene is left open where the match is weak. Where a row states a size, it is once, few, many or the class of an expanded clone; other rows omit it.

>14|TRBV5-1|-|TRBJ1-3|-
CASGTEDSGNTIYF
TGCGCCAGCGGGACGGAGGATTCTGGAAACACCATATATTTT
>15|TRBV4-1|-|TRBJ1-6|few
CASSQEGGAWPLLHF
TGCGCCAGCAGCCAAGAAGGGGGGGCTTGGCCTCTCCTCCACTTT
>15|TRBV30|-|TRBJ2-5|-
CAWRSELAIQETQYF
TGTGCCTGGAGGTCGGAGTTAGCGATCCAAGAGACCCAGTACTTC
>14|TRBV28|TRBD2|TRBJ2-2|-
CASSLGLDAGELFF
TGTGCCAGCAGTCTAGGACTAGATGCCGGGGAGCTGTTTTTT
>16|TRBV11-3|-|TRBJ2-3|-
CASSLFGRGGADTQYF
TGTGCCAGCAGCTTATTTGGCCGCGGAGGGGCAGATACGCAGTATTTT
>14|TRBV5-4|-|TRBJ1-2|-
CASSLNPGYYGYTF
TGTGCCAGCAGCTTAAACCCTGGCTACTATGGCTACACCTTC
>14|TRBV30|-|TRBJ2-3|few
CAWSVLGGPDTQYF
TGTGCCTGGAGTGTCTTGGGGGGCCCAGATACGCAGTATTTT
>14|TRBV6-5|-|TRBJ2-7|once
CASLPRGPDYEQYF
TGTGCCAGCCTCCCAAGGGGACCCGACTACGAGCAGTACTTC
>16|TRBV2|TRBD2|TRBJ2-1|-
CASRGWGGVFTNEQFF
TGTGCCAGCAGGGGCTGGGGGGGAGTTTTTACGAATGAGCAGTTCTTC
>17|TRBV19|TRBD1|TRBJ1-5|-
CASTERPGTGGNQPQHF
TGTGCCAGTACCGAAAGACCCGGGACAGGGGGCAATCAGCCCCAGCATTTT
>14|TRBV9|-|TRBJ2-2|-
CASSVAGDTGELFF
TGTGCCAGCAGCGTAGCAGGGGACACCGGGGAGCTGTTTTTT
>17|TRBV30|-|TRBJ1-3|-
CAWSVGGPLGAGNTIYF
TGTGCCTGGAGTGTAGGAGGGCCCCTCGGGGCTGGAAACACCATATATTTT
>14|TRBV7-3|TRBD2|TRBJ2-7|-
CASGPSGSSYEQYF
TGTGCCAGCGGTCCTAGCGGAAGCTCCTACGAGCAGTACTTC
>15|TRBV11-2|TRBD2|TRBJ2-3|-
CASSLLAGGSDTQYF
TGTGCCAGCAGCTTGTTGGCGGGAGGTTCAGATACGCAGTATTTT
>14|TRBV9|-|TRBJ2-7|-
CASSVGGSSYEQYF
TGTGCCAGCAGCGTAGGTGGGAGCTCCTACGAGCAGTACTTC
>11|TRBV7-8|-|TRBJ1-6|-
CASSLDSPLHF
TGTGCCAGCAGCTTGGATTCACCCCTCCACTTT
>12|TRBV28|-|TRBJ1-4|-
CASSTVPRKLFF
TGTGCCAGCAGTACAGTTCCTCGAAAACTGTTTTTT
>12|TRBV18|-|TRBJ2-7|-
CASSPNGYEQYF
TGTGCCAGCTCACCGAATGGGTACGAGCAGTACTTC
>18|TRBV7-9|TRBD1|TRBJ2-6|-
CASSPPTRDRDGANVLTF
TGTGCCAGCAGCCCCCCTACAAGGGACAGGGACGGGGCCAACGTCCTGACTTTC
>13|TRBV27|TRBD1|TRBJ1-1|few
CASRWTGGTEAFF
TGTGCCAGCAGATGGACAGGGGGGACTGAAGCTTTCTTT
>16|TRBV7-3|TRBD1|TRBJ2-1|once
CASSTLPGQGRPEQFF
TGTGCCAGCAGCACGCTACCGGGACAGGGAAGGCCTGAGCAGTTCTTC
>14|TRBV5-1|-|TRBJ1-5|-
CASSLDRDDQPQHF
TGCGCCAGCAGCTTGGACAGGGATGATCAGCCCCAGCATTTT
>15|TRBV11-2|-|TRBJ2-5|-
CASSLDALPGETQYF
TGTGCCAGCAGCTTAGATGCCCTTCCCGGGGAGACCCAGTACTTC
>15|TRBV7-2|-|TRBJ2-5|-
CASSLEWTAGETQYF
TGTGCCAGCAGCTTAGAATGGACAGCCGGGGAGACCCAGTACTTC
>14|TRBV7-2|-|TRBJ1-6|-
CASSLTSYNSPLHF
TGTGCCAGCAGCTTAACCTCCTATAATTCACCCCTCCACTTT
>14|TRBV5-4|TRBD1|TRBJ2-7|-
CASSLVDRVYEQYF
TGTGCCAGCAGCTTGGTCGACAGGGTCTACGAGCAGTACTTC
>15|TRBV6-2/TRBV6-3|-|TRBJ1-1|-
CASSRQTGLNTEAFF
TGTGCCAGCAGTCGCCAGACAGGTTTGAACACTGAAGCTTTCTTT
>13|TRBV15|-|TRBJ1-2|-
CATSRLANYGYTF
TGTGCCACCAGCAGACTGGCTAACTATGGCTACACCTTC
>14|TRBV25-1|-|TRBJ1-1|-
CASHGSSNAGEAFF
TGTGCCAGCCACGGTAGCTCAAACGCAGGTGAAGCTTTCTTT
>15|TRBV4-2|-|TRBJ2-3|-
CASSPDWKTTDTQYF
TGTGCCAGCAGTCCCGACTGGAAGACCACAGATACGCAGTATTTT
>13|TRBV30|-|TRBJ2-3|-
CAWKPATPDTQYF
TGTGCCTGGAAACCGGCAACCCCGGATACGCAGTATTTT
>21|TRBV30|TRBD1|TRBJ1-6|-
CAWRNRRTGGILSSYNSPLHF
TGTGCCTGGAGGAATCGAAGGACAGGGGGAATCCTGAGCTCCTATAATTCACCCCTCCACTTT
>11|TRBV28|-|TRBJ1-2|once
CASSGFYGYTF
TGTGCCAGCTCAGGGTTCTATGGCTACACCTTC
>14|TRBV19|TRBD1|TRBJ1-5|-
CATSQGFSNQPQHF
TGTGCCACTTCACAGGGGTTCTCAAATCAGCCCCAGCATTTT
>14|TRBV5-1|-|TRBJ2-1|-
CASTRDWTYNEQFF
TGCGCCAGCACCCGGGACTGGACCTACAATGAGCAGTTCTTC
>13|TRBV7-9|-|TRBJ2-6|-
CASTYSGANVLTF
TGTGCCAGCACCTATTCTGGGGCCAACGTCCTGACTTTC
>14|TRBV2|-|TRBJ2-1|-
CASSEQGPSREQFF
TGTGCCAGCAGTGAACAGGGACCTTCCCGGGAGCAGTTCTTC
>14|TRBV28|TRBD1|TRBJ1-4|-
CASSGGQGSGKLFF
TGTGCCAGCAGTGGGGGACAGGGATCGGGAAAACTGTTTTTT
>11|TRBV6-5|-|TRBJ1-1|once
CASSLPMEAFF
TGTGCCAGCAGTCTTCCGATGGAAGCTTTCTTT
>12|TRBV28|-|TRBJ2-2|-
CASSPRPGELFF
TGTGCCAGCAGTCCCCGGCCCGGGGAGCTGTTTTTT
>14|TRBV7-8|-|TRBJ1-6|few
CASSLLVGASPLHF
TGTGCCAGCAGCTTACTAGTCGGGGCTTCACCCCTCCACTTT